This T cell receptor beta chain is from a study of regulatory T cells in long-lasting Graves disease. Study-level points and caveats: Those with persistent Graves' had less TCR diversity than newly diagnosed patients. Exclusively peripheral blood, rather than thyroid tissue, was studied.

The germline CDR1 and CDR2 sequences are SGDLS and YYNGEE. With V trimmed by 4 bases and J by 1 base, 8 bases remained unmatched. There are 16 residues in the CDR3. Ten or more counts support this clonotype. Its target is unknown. Time point given: newly diagnosed GD, antithyroid drugs for less than 3 months. There was RNA extracted from PBMCs, and the TCR library was made from it. iRepertoire HTBI primers and Arm-PCR of CDR3 regions built TCR beta libraries. Each CDR3 protein gets one entry after TCRdb re-called the multiplex PCR reads with MiXCR. This table holds approximately 400,000 distinct CDR3 sequences, 15% found once. This sample also belongs to another study, concerning T cells in Graves' hyperthyroidism and ophthalmopathy.

The chain joins TRBV9 to TRBJ2-1, with TRBD2 matching over 7 bases. The input for sequencing was peripheral blood mononuclear cells (PBMCs), taken at new diagnosis, from a patient treated with antithyroid drugs. The source of this sequence is a woman in her thirties or forties with Graves disease. CDR3 nucleotide sequence: TGTGCCAGCAGCTCGACTAGCCAATGGTCCTACAATGAGCAGTTCTTC. The encoded protein is CASSSTSQWSYNEQFF.